Listed below are T cell receptor beta chains from one sample, sequenced in a study of vaccination and CD4 T cells after COVID-19. No antigen has been identified for these receptors. TCRdb re-called the PCR reads with MiXCR, one entry per CDR3 protein. There are roughly 9,500 distinct CDR3 sequences in the sample; approximately 34% occur only once, and 22% lies in the top ten. The sample was CD4+ T cells from blood, cultured in vitro. Receptors were obtained from a human donor in good health. The CDR3 runs from the conserved cysteine through the conserved F or W. The D gene is left open where the match is weak. Some rows mark clone size as missing; the rest say once, few, many or name a class of expanded clone.

V: TRBV7-2; D: TRBD1; size: few; J: TRBJ1-5; DNA: TGTGCCAGCAGCTTCGCCAGGGGGCTCAATCAGCCCCAGCATTTT; CDR3: CASSFARGLNQPQHF
V: TRBV6-2/TRBV6-3; D: TRBD1; size: .; J: TRBJ2-7; DNA: TGTGCCAGCAGCTCATCCCTCCGGGACAGGGGGAGTTACGAGCAGTACTTC; CDR3: CASSSSLRDRGSYEQYF
V: TRBV28; D: .; size: few; J: TRBJ1-5; DNA: TGTGCCAGCAGGCAGGGAAATCAGCCCCAGCATTTT; CDR3: CASRQGNQPQHF
V: TRBV27; D: TRBD2; size: .; J: TRBJ2-1; DNA: TGTGCCAGCAGGGTTTGGGGAGGGCCCTACAATGAGCAGTTCTTC; CDR3: CASRVWGGPYNEQFF
V: TRBV7-9; D: TRBD1; size: .; J: TRBJ1-6; DNA: TGTGCCAGCAGCCGGACAGGGGGGAATTCACCCCTCCACTTT; CDR3: CASSRTGGNSPLHF
V: TRBV7-8; D: .; size: .; J: TRBJ2-7; DNA: TGTGCCAGCAGCTTAGGAGGAAGCGGCTACGAGCAGTACTTC; CDR3: CASSLGGSGYEQYF
V: TRBV20-1; D: TRBD2; size: few; J: TRBJ2-3; DNA: TGCAGTGCTAGAGATCATAGCGGGCCCACAGATACGCAGTATTTT; CDR3: CSARDHSGPTDTQYF
V: TRBV27; D: .; size: few; J: TRBJ1-2; DNA: TGTGCCAGCAGTAGAGGGGTTGGCTATGGCTACACCTTC; CDR3: CASSRGVGYGYTF
V: TRBV7-9; D: TRBD1; size: .; J: TRBJ2-2; DNA: TGTGCCAGCAGCACCTTGACAGGGGAGAACACCGGGGAGCTGTTTTTT; CDR3: CASSTLTGENTGELFF
V: TRBV29-1; D: TRBD1; size: .; J: TRBJ1-1; DNA: TGCAGCGCCAGGGGGGCCCCGGCGGGCACTGAAGCTTTCTTT; CDR3: CSARGAPAGTEAFF
V: TRBV19; D: .; size: few; J: TRBJ2-5; DNA: TGTGCCAGTAGTATAATGGAGACCCAGTACTTC; CDR3: CASSIMETQYF